What follows are 28 T cell receptor beta chains derived from one specimen sequenced in a study of T cell responses to AZD1222 COVID-19 vaccine. Produced via immunoSEQ multiplex PCR; TCRdb's table is partial and in-frame only. The table lists about 130,000 clones, over 90% of them singletons. The source was peripheral blood, collected on day 0 of AZD1222 vaccination. These receptors came from an adult in good health.

This clone was found once. The chain has TRBV7-2 and TRBJ2-5; D gene unclear. Germline V gene lookup returns CDR1 SGHTA and CDR2 FQGNSA. Trimming shortened V by 1 base and J by 5 bases, and 11 bases separated the two germline ends. CDR3 length: 14 amino acids. This CDR3 reads CASSLVEFGETQYF. The CDR3 bases are TGTGCCAGCAGCTTAGTGGAGTTCGGCGAGACCCAGTACTTC.

This clone has a single count. The chain recombines TRBV5-1 with TRBJ2-2, with D possibly matching TRBD1 (6 bases). The germline V gene encodes CDR1 SGHRS and CDR2 YFSETQ. Trimming left V 6 bases short and J 5 bases short, with 14 bases between. The CDR3 runs 14 residues. The CDR3 region has the DNA TGCGCCAGCAATGATGCAGGGGAAACCGGGGAGCTGTTTTTT. Translation gives CASNDAGETGELFF.

The chain links TRBV7-9 to TRBJ1-5; 9 nucleotides line up with TRBD1. With V trimmed by 2 bases and J by 4 bases, 6 bases remained unmatched. The CDR3 runs 16 residues. From germline, CDR1 is SEHNR and CDR2 FQNEAQ (reference sequence). This CDR3 is CASSLTGTGPNQPQHF. CDR3 DNA: TGTGCCAGCAGCTTAACCGGGACAGGGCCTAATCAGCCCCAGCATTTT.

J is TRBJ2-7 and V is TRBV27; no clear D. Germline CDR1 reads MNHEY; CDR2 reads SMNVEV (reference sequence). V shed 8 bases and J shed 0 bases, with 11 bases lying between them. The CDR3 has 13 residues. CDR3: CASRRTDSYEQYF. For the CDR3, the DNA is TGTGCCAGCCGGCGGACGGACTCCTACGAGCAGTACTTC.

The J gene is TRBJ2-3, the V gene TRBV7-8; D might be TRBD1 or TRBD2, each matching 6 bases. Trimming took off 7 bases at V and 4 bases at J, with 15 bases between the two ends. The CDR3 covers 14 residues. Per the germline V gene, CDR1 is SGHVS and CDR2 is FQNEAQ. CDR3 nucleotides: TGTGCCAGCAAGGGGGGCAGGGAAGCAGATACGCAGTATTTT. Translating gives CASKGGREADTQYF.

J is TRBJ1-2 and V is TRBV4-1; 10 nucleotides align to TRBD1. Trimming took 1 base from V and 4 from J; bases not matched to a gene: 9. Germline CDR1 is MGHRA and CDR2 is YSYEKL. This CDR3 has 17 amino acids. The CDR3 is CASSQGQGASKFYGYTF. In DNA, the CDR3 is TGCGCCAGCAGCCAAGGACAGGGGGCTTCAAAATTCTATGGCTACACCTTC.

CDR3 residues: CASSVNPGSSGNTIYF. The DNA for the CDR3 is TGTGCCAGCAGTGTTAATCCAGGGAGCTCTGGAAACACCATATATTTT. The chain employs TRBV6-1 and TRBJ1-3, with TRBD1 as a possible D gene (5 bases). Trimming took 4 bases from V and 0 from J, leaving 13 bases between them. This CDR3 has 16 amino acids. The germline gives CDR1 MNHNS, CDR2 SASEGT.

The CDR3 region has the DNA TGTGCCAGCAGTTTAGTCGGTCAGCCCCAGCATTTT. Translating it yields CASSLVGQPQHF. This chain links TRBV12-3 or TRBV12-4 with TRBJ1-5, with D uncertain. Deletions cut 1 base from V and 6 bases from J, with 4 bases between. The CDR3 covers 12 residues.

The gene calls are TRBV5-1 and TRBJ1-4; D call uncertain. Trimming took off 4 bases at V and 3 bases at J, with 7 bases between the two ends. The CDR3 is 13 amino acids. In germline, CDR1 is SGHRS, CDR2 YFSETQ. As DNA, the CDR3 is TGCGCCAGCAGCCCCCAGTCTAATGAAAAACTGTTTTTT. This codes for CASSPQSNEKLFF. The full variable domain, its missing parts supplied by reference TRBV5-1 and TRBJ1-4, is KAGVTQTPRYLIKTRGQQVTLSCSPISGHRSVSWYQQTPGQGLQFLFEYFSETQRNKGNFPGRFSGRQFSNSRSEMNVSTLELGDSALYLCASSPQSNEKLFFGSGTQLSVL.

This chain connects TRBV4-1 to TRBJ2-3; D may be TRBD1 (6 bases). Between the trimmed V and J ends, which lost 0 bases and 3 bases, there was a span of 13 bases. The CDR3 covers 16 residues. Germline assignment: CDR1 MGHRA and CDR2 YSYEKL. The CDR3 spells CASSQDGATGTDTQYF. The DNA for the CDR3 is TGCGCCAGCAGCCAAGATGGGGCAACAGGGACAGATACGCAGTATTTT.

The genes are TRBV29-1 and TRBJ1-2; D ambiguous. Germline CDR1 is SQVTM and CDR2 is ANQGSEA. This CDR3 has 14 amino acids. Trimming cost V 1 base and J 2 bases, with 11 bases left between them. CDR3 in amino acids: CSVEGLRTNYGYTF. The CDR3 region has the DNA TGCAGCGTTGAAGGCCTCAGGACCAACTATGGCTACACCTTC.

This clone was detected once. The CDR3 sequence is CASSVVGTSDEQFF. CDR3 coding DNA: TGTGCCAGCAGCGTAGTTGGGACTAGTGATGAGCAGTTCTTC. The chain uses TRBV9 and TRBJ2-1; 8 bases agree with TRBD2. The CDR3 covers 14 residues. CDR1 SGDLS and CDR2 YYNGEE come from the germline V gene. The V and J ends lost 0 bases and 8 bases, in that order; junction bases with no gene match: 4.

As regards this clone: Germline and junction disagree at one end, which may indicate a read error. The V and J genes are TRBV28 and TRBJ2-1; D gene uncertain. Germline assignment: CDR1 MDHEN and CDR2 SYDVKM. This CDR3 comprises 13 residues. CDR3 in DNA: TGCACCACGAAAAAGGTAGTTCGCAATGAGCAGTTCTTC. Its protein is CTTKKVVRNEQFF.

The chain uses TRBV6-6 and TRBJ2-7, with TRBD2 identical over 8 bases. From germline, CDR1 is MNHNY and CDR2 SVGAGI (reference sequence). CDR3 length: 15 amino acids. The J segment lost 6 bases and the V segment lost 7 bases, leaving 14 bases of the junction unmatched. The CDR3 spells CASTGGERELAEQYF. CDR3 nucleotides: TGTGCCAGCACCGGTGGGGAGCGGGAGCTTGCCGAGCAGTACTTC.

This chain connects TRBV20-1 to TRBJ2-7; the D is unclear. Germline V gene lookup returns CDR1 DFQATT and CDR2 SNEGSKA (reference sequence). This CDR3 has 11 residues. Trimming left V 5 bases short and J 0 bases short, with 5 bases between. CDR3 in amino acids: CSAEHSYEQYF. The CDR3 DNA follows: TGCAGTGCTGAACACTCCTACGAGCAGTACTTC.

The chain couples TRBV30 to TRBJ2-3; 12 nucleotides agree with TRBD2. V shed 8 bases and J 3 bases; nucleotides not matched to a gene: 12. The CDR3 loop spans 16 amino acids. Per germline, CDR1 GTSNPN and CDR2 SVGIG (reference sequence). This CDR3 is CAHIDLAGGPTDTQYF. The CDR3 DNA reads TGTGCCCATATAGACCTAGCGGGAGGGCCGACAGATACGCAGTATTTT.

The rearrangement uses TRBV7-9 and TRBJ2-1; 8 positions agree with TRBD1. The V gene end was trimmed by 10 bases and the J gene end by 8 bases; junction bases not matched to a gene: 10. The CDR3 runs 13 residues. Germline CDR1 reads SEHNR; CDR2 reads FQNEAQ (reference sequence). CDR3 protein: CAISWQGAYEQFF. The CDR3 nucleotides are TGTGCCATCTCGTGGCAGGGGGCATATGAGCAGTTCTTC.

V gene TRBV5-5 combines with J gene TRBJ1-4, with D unclear. V was cut by 3 bases and J by 6 bases, with 12 bases left in between. The CDR3 is made up of 14 amino acids. Germline CDR1 is SGHKS and CDR2 is YYEKEE (reference sequence). CDR3 DNA sequence: TGTGCCAGCAGCTCCTCCCGGACGGATGAAAAACTGTTTTTT. Protein: CASSSSRTDEKLFF.

The chain has TRBV7-6 and TRBJ2-5; D is unresolved. The CDR3 contains 15 residues. V lost 5 bases to trimming and J lost 0 bases, with 13 bases between them. CDR1 is SGHVS, CDR2 FNYEAQ, per germline. The CDR3, as DNA: TGTGCCAGCAGCAAGGGAAATGGGCACCAAGAGACCCAGTACTTC. Its translation is CASSKGNGHQETQYF.

This clone was observed a single time. The V gene is TRBV14, the J gene TRBJ1-1, with D maybe TRBD1 (6 bases). From germline, CDR1 is SGHDN and CDR2 FVKESK. The CDR3 has 15 amino acids. V lost 7 bases and J 7 bases, leaving 22 bases between the germline ends. The CDR3 here is CASTPGHRRVGEAFF. The CDR3 region has the DNA TGTGCCAGCACACCGGGACACCGTCGGGTCGGTGAAGCTTTCTTT.

The rearrangement joins TRBV27 to TRBJ2-1, with D unresolved. CDR3 size: 15 residues. Germline loops: CDR1 MNHEY, CDR2 SMNVEV (reference sequence). The V and J ends lost 3 bases and 1 base respectively, with 10 bases between them. The CDR3 spells CASSLIPYSYNEQFF. Here the CDR3 DNA reads TGTGCCAGCAGTTTGATTCCTTATTCCTACAATGAGCAGTTCTTC.

The rearrangement uses TRBV29-1 and TRBJ1-2, with a tentative D call TRBD1 (5 bases). Germline values: CDR1 SQVTM, CDR2 ANQGSEA. The V gene lost 0 bases and the J gene lost 0 bases, with 14 bases spanning the gap. The CDR3 sequence is 16 residues long. In DNA, the CDR3 is TGCAGCGTTGAAGATCAGGGCAGAGGACCTAACTATGGCTACACCTTC. Protein: CSVEDQGRGPNYGYTF.

The chain joins TRBV29-1 to TRBJ2-7; possibly TRBD2 for D (5 bases). The germline V gene encodes CDR1 SQVTM and CDR2 ANQGSEA. The CDR3 runs to 12 residues. Trimming took off 3 bases at V and 4 bases at J, with 10 bases between the two ends. The CDR3 sequence: CSVDEGTYEQYF. The CDR3 DNA follows: TGCAGCGTTGACGAGGGTACATACGAGCAGTACTTC.

This sequence joins TRBV28 and TRBJ1-2; a weak D match, TRBD1 (6 bases). Per the germline V gene, CDR1 is MDHEN and CDR2 is SYDVKM. This CDR3 has 13 amino acids. V lost 4 bases to trimming and J lost 3 bases, with 9 bases between them. CDR3 DNA sequence: TGTGCCAGCAGTTCCGGACAGTACTATGGCTACACCTTC. As protein: CASSSGQYYGYTF.

V gene TRBV6-6 combines with J gene TRBJ1-4, with D perhaps matching TRBD1 (5 bases). This CDR3 contains 16 residues. The germline V and J ends were trimmed by 6 bases and 0 bases, with 14 bases remaining between them. Per the germline V gene, CDR1 is MNHNY and CDR2 is SVGAGI (reference sequence). Written as DNA, the CDR3 is TGTGCCAGCAGCTCTTCGGCACAGGCAACTAATGAAAAACTGTTTTTT. This encodes CASSSSAQATNEKLFF.

CDR3 sequence reads: CASSSKTRGNNYGYTF. CDR3 nucleotide sequence: TGCGCCAGCAGCTCGAAAACCCGGGGAAATAACTATGGCTACACCTTC. The rearrangement uses TRBV4-1 and TRBJ1-2; D not certain. V lost 5 bases and J 1 base, leaving 17 bases between the germline ends. The CDR3 has 16 residues. The germline CDR1 and CDR2 sequences are MGHRA and YSYEKL.

The chain couples TRBV3-1 (or the pseudogene TRBV3-2) to TRBJ1-1; D gene unclear. The CDR3 sequence is 15 residues long. Trimming stripped 1 base from V and 4 bases from J, with 13 bases between. Germline V lookup: CDR1 LGHDT, CDR2 YNNKEL (reference sequence). CDR3 bases: TGTGCCAGCAGCCAAGGGACGGGTGGGCCCACTGAAGCTTTCTTT. Protein sequence: CASSQGTGGPTEAFF.

V is TRBV14 and J is TRBJ2-5, with 7 bases matching TRBD2. This CDR3 contains 15 residues. Germline V lookup: CDR1 SGHDN, CDR2 FVKESK. V trimming: 3 bases; J trimming: 9 bases; junction bases outside the gene matches: 13. This CDR3 reads CASSQLAVPVKAQYF. The CDR3 DNA follows: TGTGCCAGCAGCCAGCTAGCGGTACCCGTGAAGGCCCAGTACTTC.